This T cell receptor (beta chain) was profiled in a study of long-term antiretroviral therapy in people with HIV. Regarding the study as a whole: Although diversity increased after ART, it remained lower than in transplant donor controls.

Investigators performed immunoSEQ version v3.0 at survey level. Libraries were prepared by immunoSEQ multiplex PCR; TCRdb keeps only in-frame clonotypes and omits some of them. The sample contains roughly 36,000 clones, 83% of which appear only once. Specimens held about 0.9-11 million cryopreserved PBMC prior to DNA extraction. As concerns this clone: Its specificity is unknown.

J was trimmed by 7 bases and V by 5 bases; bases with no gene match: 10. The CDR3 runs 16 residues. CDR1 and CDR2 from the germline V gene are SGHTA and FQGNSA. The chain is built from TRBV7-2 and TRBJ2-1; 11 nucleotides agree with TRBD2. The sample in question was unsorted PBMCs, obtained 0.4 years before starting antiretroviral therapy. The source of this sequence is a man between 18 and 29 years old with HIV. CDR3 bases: TGTGCCAGCAGCACCAATAGCGGGAGGGCCGGGAATGAGCAGTTCTTC. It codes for CASSTNSGRAGNEQFF.